This TCR beta chain came from a study of blood T cell repertoires in COVID-19. Study-level information: Acute-phase and convalescent COVID-19 samples originated in the United States, Italy and Spain.

J lost 5 bases, V lost 1 base, and 8 bases had no gene match. The germline gives CDR1 MNHNS, CDR2 SASEGT. There are 17 residues in the CDR3. Clones were read by immunoSEQ multiplex PCR, and TCRdb kept only the in-frame ones, dropping some. The sample yields 85,000 to 95,000 clones, about two thirds seen once. This clonotype originated in an elderly woman with acute or convalescent COVID-19. Sequences were obtained from peripheral blood. This chain joins TRBV6-1 and TRBJ2-2; 9 nucleotides align to TRBD2. The CDR3 sequence is CASSEVALAGWTGELFF. DNA of the CDR3: TGTGCCAGCAGTGAAGTGGCCCTAGCGGGGTGGACCGGGGAGCTGTTTTTT.